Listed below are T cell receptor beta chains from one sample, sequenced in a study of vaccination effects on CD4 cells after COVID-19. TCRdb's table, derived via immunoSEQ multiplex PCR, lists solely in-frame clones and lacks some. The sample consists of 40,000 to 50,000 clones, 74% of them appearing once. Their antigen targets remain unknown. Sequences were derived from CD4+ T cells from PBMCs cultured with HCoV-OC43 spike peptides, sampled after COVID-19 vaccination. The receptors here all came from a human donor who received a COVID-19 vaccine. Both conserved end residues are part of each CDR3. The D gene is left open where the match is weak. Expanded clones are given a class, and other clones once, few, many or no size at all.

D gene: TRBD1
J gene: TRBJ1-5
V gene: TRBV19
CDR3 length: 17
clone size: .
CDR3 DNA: TGTGCCAACATCACGAGGCACAGGGGAAGTGGCAATCAGCCCCAGCATTTT
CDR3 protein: CANITRHRGSGNQPQHF

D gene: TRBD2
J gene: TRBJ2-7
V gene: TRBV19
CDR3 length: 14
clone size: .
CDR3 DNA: TGTGCCAGTAGGACCCGGGACTACCCTTACGAGCAGTACTTC
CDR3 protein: CASRTRDYPYEQYF

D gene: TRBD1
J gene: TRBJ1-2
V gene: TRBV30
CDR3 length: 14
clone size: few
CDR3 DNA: TGTGCCTGGGTGGCAGGGGGGGAGGACTATGGCTACACCTTC
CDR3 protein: CAWVAGGEDYGYTF

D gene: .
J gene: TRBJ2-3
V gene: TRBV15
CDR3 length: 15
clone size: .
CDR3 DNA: TGTGCCACCAGCAGAGATGTGGCCGCGGTGGGTACGCAGTATTTT
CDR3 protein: CATSRDVAAVGTQYF

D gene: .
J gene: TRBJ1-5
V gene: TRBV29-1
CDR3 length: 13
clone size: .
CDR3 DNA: TGCAGCGCCATACTAGGGGGCAATCAGCCCCAGCATTTT
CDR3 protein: CSAILGGNQPQHF

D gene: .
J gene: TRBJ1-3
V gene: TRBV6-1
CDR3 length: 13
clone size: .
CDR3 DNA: TGTGCCAGCAGTGAAAACCAGGGGAGAGCCATATATTTT
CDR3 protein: CASSENQGRAIYF

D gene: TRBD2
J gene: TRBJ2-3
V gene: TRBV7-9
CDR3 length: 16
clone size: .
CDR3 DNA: TGTGCCAGCAGCTTAGGAGCGGGGGGTTCCACAGATACGCAGTATTTT
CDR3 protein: CASSLGAGGSTDTQYF

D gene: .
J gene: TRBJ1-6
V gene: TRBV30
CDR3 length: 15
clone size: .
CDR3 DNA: TGTGCCTGGAGTAAAGGACAAGCCTATAATTCACCCCTCCACTTT
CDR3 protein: CAWSKGQAYNSPLHF

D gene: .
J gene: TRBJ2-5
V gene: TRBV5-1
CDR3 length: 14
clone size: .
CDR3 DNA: TGCGCCAGCAGCTTGGGGCGTCGCCAAGAGACCCAGTACTTC
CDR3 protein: CASSLGRRQETQYF

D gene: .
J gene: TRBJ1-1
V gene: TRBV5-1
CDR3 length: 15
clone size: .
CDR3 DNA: TGCGCCAGCAGCCGGGATGGGCCGACGAACACTGAAGCTTTCTTT
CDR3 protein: CASSRDGPTNTEAFF

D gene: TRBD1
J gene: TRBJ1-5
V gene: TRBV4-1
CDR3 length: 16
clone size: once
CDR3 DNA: TGCGCCAGCAGCCGGTTACCGGGACAGGGCGGTCAGCCCCAGCATTTT
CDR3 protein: CASSRLPGQGGQPQHF

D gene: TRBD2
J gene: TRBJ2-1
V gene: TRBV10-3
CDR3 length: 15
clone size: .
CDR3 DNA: TGTGCCATCAGTGATGGAGCGGGAGCACCCAGTGAGCAGTTCTTC
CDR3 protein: CAISDGAGAPSEQFF

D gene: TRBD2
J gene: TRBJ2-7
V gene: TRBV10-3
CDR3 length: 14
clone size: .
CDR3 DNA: TGTGCCATCAGGGAGCGGGAGGGATCCTACGAGCAGTACTTC
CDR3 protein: CAIREREGSYEQYF

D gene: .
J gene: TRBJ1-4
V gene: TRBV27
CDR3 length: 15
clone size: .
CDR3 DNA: TGTGCCAGCAGTTCCGCACAGGGTTTCTCTGAAAAACTGTTTTTT
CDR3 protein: CASSSAQGFSEKLFF

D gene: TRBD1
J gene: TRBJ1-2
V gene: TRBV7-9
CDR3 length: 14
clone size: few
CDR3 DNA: TGTGCCAGCAGCGGGACAGGGGTGGCCTATGGCTACACCTTC
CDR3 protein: CASSGTGVAYGYTF

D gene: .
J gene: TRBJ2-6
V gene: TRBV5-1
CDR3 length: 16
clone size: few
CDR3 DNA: TGCGCCAGCAGCTCCACTGGGAGCTCTGGGGCCAACGTCCTGACTTTC
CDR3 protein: CASSSTGSSGANVLTF

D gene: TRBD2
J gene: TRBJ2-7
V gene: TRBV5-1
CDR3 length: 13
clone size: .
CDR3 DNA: TGCGCCAGCGGGGAGGGACCGACCTACGAGCAGTACTTC
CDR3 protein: CASGEGPTYEQYF